A selection of T cell receptor beta chains follows, all from one sample in a study of T cell responses to AZD1222 COVID-19 vaccine. Only in-frame clones appear in the TCRdb table, and some are missing; sequencing was by immunoSEQ multiplex PCR. The table includes 170,000 or so clones, 90% detected once. Sequences were derived from peripheral blood, sampled on day 0 of AZD1222 vaccination. These receptors all stem from an adult in good health. Each CDR3 is given with its conserved first and last residue. D genes are given only for firm matches. Some rows mark clone size as missing; the rest say once, few, many or name a class of expanded clone.

clone size	V gene	D gene	J gene	CDR3 DNA	CDR3 protein
.	TRBV27	.	TRBJ1-2	TGTGCCAGCAGTTTTCGTCCAGGGGAGTATGGCTACACCTTC	CASSFRPGEYGYTF
.	TRBV30	.	TRBJ1-2	TGTGCCTGGAGAATACAAAGTCCGGGACACCGTTTC	CAWRIQSPGHRF
.	TRBV7-9	TRBD1	TRBJ2-2	TGTGCCAGCAGCCCCCCACAGGGGAGACGTTATGGGGAGCTGTTTTTT	CASSPPQGRRYGELFF
.	TRBV19	.	TRBJ1-4	TGTGCCAGTAGAGACGGTGCAACTAATGAAAAACTGTTTTTT	CASRDGATNEKLFF
.	TRBV6-5	.	TRBJ1-2	TGTGCCAGCAGTTACTCGATCGGACAAACCTATGGCTACACCTTC	CASSYSIGQTYGYTF
once	TRBV9	TRBD2	TRBJ2-1	TGTGCCAGCAGCGTAGCTCCAGCGGGGGGGCTCAATGAGCAGTTCTTC	CASSVAPAGGLNEQFF
.	TRBV19	TRBD1	TRBJ1-4	TGTGCCAGTAGTATCCCGGGACAGGGAAAGGGTGAAAAACTGTTTTTT	CASSIPGQGKGEKLFF
.	TRBV27	.	TRBJ1-2	TGTGCCAGCAGTTCAGGGTTTTACTATGGCTACACCTTC	CASSSGFYYGYTF
.	TRBV2	TRBD1	TRBJ2-7	TGTGCCAGCAAGCTAGGGGGCGGGTCGCCCTCCTACGAGCAGTACTTC	CASKLGGGSPSYEQYF
.	TRBV28	.	TRBJ1-2	TGTGCCAGCAGTTCGTTGGGGGTAGGACAGCGCCTCTATGGCTACACCTTC	CASSSLGVGQRLYGYTF
.	TRBV19	.	TRBJ1-4	TGTGCCAGTAGTATTTCTGGGGGCGTTGAAAAACTGTTTTTT	CASSISGGVEKLFF
.	TRBV29-1	.	TRBJ2-7	TGCAGCGTTGAAGATCAGGGCCCTCCCTACGAGCAGTACTTC	CSVEDQGPPYEQYF
.	TRBV3-1/TRBV3-2	.	TRBJ1-1	TGTGCCAGCAGCTTAGGACAGATTAACACTGAAGCTTTCTTT	CASSLGQINTEAFF
.	TRBV7-9	.	TRBJ1-5	TGTGCCAGCAGCGCAGGGGACAATCAGCCCCAGCATTTT	CASSAGDNQPQHF
.	TRBV11-3	.	TRBJ1-1	TGTGCCAGCAGCTTCGGCGGCATGAACACTGAAGCTTTCTTT	CASSFGGMNTEAFF
.	TRBV21-1	.	TRBJ1-5	TGTGCCAGCAGCAAAGCTCAGGGGGCCAGAAAGGGGGGCAATCAGCCCCAGCATTTT	CASSKAQGARKGGNQPQHF
.	TRBV3-1/TRBV3-2	.	TRBJ1-6	TGTGCCAGCAGCCGAGGGACGGCAGATAATTCACCCCTCCACTTT	CASSRGTADNSPLHF
.	TRBV28	TRBD1	TRBJ1-2	TGTGCCAGCACGGGCAGGGGGGTCTATGGCTACACCTTC	CASTGRGVYGYTF
.	TRBV2	TRBD1	TRBJ1-6	TGTGCCAGCAGTGTCGGACAGGGAAATTCACCCCTCCACTTT	CASSVGQGNSPLHF
once	TRBV5-1	.	TRBJ1-4	TGCGCCAGCAGCTTTAGGGGTAGTAATGAAAAACTGTTTTTT	CASSFRGSNEKLFF
few	TRBV4-2	.	TRBJ1-5	TGTGCCAGCAGCCGGGAAGGCCTTAGCAATCAGCCCCAGCATTTT	CASSREGLSNQPQHF
.	TRBV5-1	TRBD1	TRBJ1-1	TGCGCCAGCAGCGAAAGCAGGGGGCTAGACACTGAAGCTTTCTTT	CASSESRGLDTEAFF